Listed here are 18 T cell receptor beta chains from one sample, sequenced in a study of blood T cell repertoires in COVID-19 (dated by TCRdb to the early 2020s). The library was built by means of the immunoSEQ multiplex PCR assay. Held by TCRdb, this immuneACCESS table contains in-frame sequences only and omits some clones. Under half of the omission traces to an unresolved V gene where checked; the cause of the rest is unknown. The sample table shows some 370,000 clones, and around 90% are seen once. The top ten clones comprise roughly 1.2% of the sample. Sequencing was performed on peripheral blood. The receptors here all came from a man in his forties or fifties with acute or convalescent COVID-19.

This sequence joins TRBV30 and TRBJ1-2; D is undetermined. The germline V gene has CDR1 GTSNPN and CDR2 SVGIG (reference sequence). This CDR3 comprises 14 residues. The V end lost 6 bases, the J end lost 8 bases, and 22 bases lay between the germline ends. The CDR3 sequence is CACPGAGVYGGYTF. The CDR3 DNA sequence: TGTGCCTGCCCAGGAGCGGGCGTATATGGGGGCTACACCTTC.

The chain combines TRBV6-5 with TRBJ2-7; TRBD1 might be the D (6 bases). The CDR3 covers 15 residues. Germline loops: CDR1 MNHEY, CDR2 SVGAGI. V was shortened by 6 bases and J by 5 bases, with 20 bases between the two germline ends. CDR3 amino acids: CASSGRLTGFNEQYF. The CDR3 DNA is TGTGCCAGCAGCGGTAGATTAACAGGGTTTAACGAGCAGTACTTC.

V usage is TRBV25-1 and J usage is TRBJ2-5, with D possibly being TRBD1 (5 bases). Germline CDR1 and CDR2: MGHDK and SYGVNS. V lost 4 bases to trimming and J lost 0 bases, with 6 bases between them. CDR3 length: 13 amino acids. CDR3 sequence: CASSARDQETQYF. CDR3 DNA sequence: TGTGCCAGCAGTGCCAGGGACCAAGAGACCCAGTACTTC.

This clone appeared a single time. The chain uses TRBV10-3 and TRBJ1-5; D remains ambiguous. The CDR3 totals 13 residues. Germline V CDR1 and CDR2: ENHRY, SYGVKD. V lost 5 bases and J 6 bases, leaving 11 bases between the germline ends. The CDR3 bases are TGTGCCATCAGTCTGGACGGGAGTCAGCCCCAGCATTTT. Its translation is CAISLDGSQPQHF.

The chain uses TRBV5-1 and TRBJ1-1, with D unresolved. The V and J ends lost 0 bases and 8 bases respectively, with 8 bases between them. CDR1 is SGHRS and CDR2 is YFSETQ in the germline V gene. This CDR3 has 12 amino acids. The CDR3 loop reads CASSLDTYEAFF. The CDR3, as DNA: TGCGCCAGCAGCTTGGATACATACGAAGCTTTCTTT.

The chain joins TRBV19 to TRBJ1-3; D is perhaps TRBD1 (5 bases). CDR1 and CDR2 (germline): LNHDA, SQIVND (reference sequence). The CDR3 is 12 amino acids. The V and J ends lost 8 bases and 11 bases respectively, with 16 bases between them. This chain's CDR3 is CASRDWPFAIYF. For the CDR3, the DNA is TGTGCCAGTCGGGACTGGCCCTTCGCCATATATTTT. Supplemented by reference TRBV19 and TRBJ1-3, the full variable domain reads DGGITQSPKYLFRKEGQNVTLSCEQNLNHDAMYWYRQDPGQGLRLIYYSQIVNDFQKGDIAEGYSVSREKKESFPLTVTSAQKNPTAFYLCASRDWPFAIYFGEGSWLTVV.

V and J are TRBV10-1 and TRBJ2-7; maybe TRBD2 (6 bases). From germline, CDR1 is WNHNN and CDR2 SYGVQD (reference sequence). There are 13 residues in the CDR3. The ends were cut back, 2 bases at V and 2 bases at J, with 7 bases in the middle. CDR3 sequence (DNA): TGCGCCAGCAGTGAGGCGGGGACCTACGAGCAGTACTTC. As protein: CASSEAGTYEQYF.

The CDR3: CASSLQGAQNTEAFF. The CDR3 nucleotides are TGTGCCAGCAGCTTACAGGGGGCGCAGAACACTGAAGCTTTCTTT. The gene calls are TRBV2 and TRBJ1-1; 9 bases fit TRBD1. Trimming took 6 bases from V and 1 from J; bases not matched to a gene: 6. The CDR3 is 15 amino acids. Germline lookup yields CDR1 SNHLY and CDR2 FYNNEI. Supplemented by reference TRBV2 and TRBJ1-1, the full variable domain reads EPEVTQTPSHQVTQMGQEVILRCVPISNHLYFYWYRQILGQKVEFLVSFYNNEISEKSEIFDDQFSVERPDGSNFTLKIRSTKLEDSAMYFCASSLQGAQNTEAFFGQGTRLTVV.

The chain recombines TRBV10-2 with TRBJ1-1; D is undetermined. The germline CDR1 and CDR2 sequences are WSHSY and SAAADI. The CDR3 loop spans 14 amino acids. V lost 2 bases, J lost 6 bases, and 13 bases lay in between. The chain's CDR3 is CASSEVDSIAEAFF. The CDR3 DNA reads TGCGCCAGCAGTGAGGTAGACTCGATCGCTGAAGCTTTCTTT.

This clone was seen just once. This chain connects TRBV6-5 to TRBJ1-2; a weak D match, TRBD1 (6 bases). Trimming removed 0 bases from V and 5 bases from J, with 16 bases in between. Germline CDR1 and CDR2: MNHEY and SVGAGI. There are 16 residues in the CDR3. The CDR3 here is CASSYSGGARWYGYTF. The CDR3 coding sequence is TGTGCCAGCAGTTACTCGGGGGGGGCACGGTGGTATGGCTACACCTTC.

V gene TRBV6-5 combines with J gene TRBJ1-1; TRBD1 might be the D (6 bases). The CDR3 has 13 residues. Trimming cost V 7 bases and J 2 bases, with 11 bases left between them. The germline CDR1 and CDR2 sequences are MNHEY and SVGAGI. The CDR3 loop reads CASNRGANTEAFF. As DNA, the CDR3 is TGTGCCAGCAATCGGGGGGCTAACACTGAAGCTTTCTTT.

V gene TRBV29-1 combines with J gene TRBJ2-6, with D possibly matching TRBD2 (5 bases). The germline CDR1 and CDR2 sequences are SQVTM and ANQGSEA. CDR3 length: 15 amino acids. Trimming removed 6 bases from V and 0 bases from J, with 12 bases in between. As DNA, the CDR3 is TGCAGCGTAGCCTTTCGGGGCTCTGGGGCCAACGTCCTGACTTTC. It is translated as CSVAFRGSGANVLTF.

V usage is TRBV28 and J usage is TRBJ1-5, with a tentative D call TRBD1 (5 bases). Trimming took off 5 bases at V and 3 bases at J, with 14 bases between the two ends. The CDR3 covers 15 residues. Germline V lookup: CDR1 MDHEN, CDR2 SYDVKM. DNA of the CDR3: TGTGCCAGCAGTCCACCCGGACAAGCCAATCAGCCCCAGCATTTT. This translates into CASSPPGQANQPQHF.

This chain connects TRBV7-9 to TRBJ2-1, with 12 positions matching TRBD2. The CDR3 runs to 18 residues. Germline-derived CDR1 and CDR2 are SEHNR and FQNEAQ (reference sequence). V lost 4 bases and J lost 0; bases outside the gene matches: 7. CDR3 sequence: CASSSPGLAGSSYNEQFF. CDR3 nucleotide sequence: TGTGCCAGCAGCTCCCCAGGACTAGCGGGGAGCTCCTACAATGAGCAGTTCTTC.

V is TRBV6-2 or TRBV6-3 and J is TRBJ1-1; a weak D match, TRBD1 (5 bases). The V end lost 0 bases, the J end lost 1 base, and 12 bases lay between the germline ends. The CDR3 consists of 16 residues. CDR1 is MNHEY, CDR2 SVGEGT, per germline. CDR3 region: CASSYSIRTRNTEAFF. As DNA, the CDR3 is TGTGCCAGCAGTTACTCTATCCGGACAAGGAACACTGAAGCTTTCTTT.

The CDR3 DNA reads TGTGCCAGCAGTCCGGGCTCCTACGAGCAGTACTTC. Translation gives CASSPGSYEQYF. This rearrangement joins TRBV6-2 or TRBV6-3 to TRBJ2-7; D gene ambiguous. The germline gives CDR1 MNHEY, CDR2 SVGEGT. The V gene lost 5 bases and the J gene lost 0 bases, with 5 bases spanning the gap. This CDR3 is built from 12 residues.

In this sample, this clone turned up once. The J gene is TRBJ2-2, the V gene TRBV5-4; TRBD2 aligns across 7 bases. With V trimmed by 3 bases and J by 3 bases, 5 bases remained unmatched. Germline assignment: CDR1 SGHNT and CDR2 YYREEE (reference sequence). This CDR3 comprises 15 residues. The CDR3 DNA follows: TGTGCCAGCAGCTCCCGGGGGGTATACACCGGGGAGCTGTTTTTT. Translating it yields CASSSRGVYTGELFF. The full variable domain, with the rest looked up from reference TRBV5-4 and TRBJ2-2, is ETGVTQSPTHLIKTRGQQVTLRCSSQSGHNTVSWYQQALGQGPQFIFQYYREEENGRGNFPPRFSGLQFPNYSSELNVNALELDDSALYLCASSSRGVYTGELFFGEGSRLTVL.

The J gene is TRBJ2-7, the V gene TRBV7-2, with 7 bases that match TRBD1. The CDR3 totals 15 residues. Germline lookup yields CDR1 SGHTA and CDR2 FQGNSA. V lost 5 bases to trimming and J lost 4 bases; unmatched junction nucleotides: 11. CDR3 DNA: TGTGCCAGCAGCCCTGGGACAGCTTTTCGGTACGAGCAGTACTTC. This encodes CASSPGTAFRYEQYF.